Below, 10 T cell receptor beta chains from the same sample are listed, as sequenced in a study of blood T cell repertoires in COVID-19. Generated by immunoSEQ multiplex PCR, the TCRdb table keeps only in-frame clones and is missing some. The sample has about 59,000 clones, more than 80% seen once. The sequencing input was peripheral blood. The receptors here all came from a man older than 75 with acute or convalescent COVID-19.

This clone was observed a handful of times. V is TRBV4-2 and J is TRBJ2-1, with D possibly matching TRBD2 (7 bases). The CDR3 runs 17 residues. CDR1 is LGHNA and CDR2 is YNFKEQ in the germline V gene. Deletions cut 0 bases from V and 2 bases from J, with 14 bases between. For the CDR3, the DNA is TGTGCCAGCAGCCAAGATTACGGGGGGCCCCCCTACAATGAGCAGTTCTTC. Protein sequence: CASSQDYGGPPYNEQFF.

The chain combines TRBV28 with TRBJ1-2; 7 nucleotides align to TRBD1. The germline V gene has CDR1 MDHEN and CDR2 SYDVKM. V lost 6 bases, J lost 7 bases, and 11 bases stayed unmatched. This CDR3 region has 14 residues. CDR3 protein: CASRLPAGGGGYTF. The CDR3 DNA is TGTGCCAGCAGATTACCCGCAGGGGGAGGTGGCTACACCTTC.

This clone was counted between two and nine times. The chain combines TRBV5-1 with TRBJ2-7, with 9 bases fitting TRBD2. The length of the CDR3 is 14 residues. The ends lost 4 bases at V and 3 bases at J; junction bases unmatched: 5. Germline V gives CDR1 SGHRS, CDR2 YFSETQ. The CDR3 loop reads CASSPSGAGYEQYF. The CDR3 region has the DNA TGCGCCAGCAGCCCTAGCGGGGCAGGCTACGAGCAGTACTTC.

The rearrangement joins TRBV18 to TRBJ1-5, with unresolved D. Germline loops: CDR1 KGHSH, CDR2 LQKENI. CDR3 length equals 13 residues. The ends were cut back, 2 bases at V and 4 bases at J, with 6 bases in the middle. The CDR3 sequence: CASSPASNQPQHF. Written as DNA, the CDR3 is TGTGCCAGCTCACCAGCCAGTAATCAGCCCCAGCATTTT.

V and J are TRBV9 and TRBJ2-3; 7 bases map to TRBD1. Looked up from germline, CDR1 is SGDLS and CDR2 is YYNGEE. This CDR3 contains 13 residues. The V gene end was trimmed by 4 bases and the J gene end by 5 bases; junction bases not matched to a gene: 4. The chain's CDR3 is CASSRGGRDTQYF. In nucleotides, the CDR3 is TGTGCCAGCAGCAGAGGGGGCAGAGATACGCAGTATTTT. The variable domain in full, with the rest retrieved from reference TRBV9 and TRBJ2-3, is DSGVTQTPKHLITATGQRVTLRCSPRSGDLSVYWYQQSLDQGLQFLIQYYNGEERAKGNILERFSAQQFPDLHSELNLSSLELGDSALYFCASSRGGRDTQYFGPGTRLTVL.

The V and J genes are TRBV9 and TRBJ1-2, with 7 bases aligning to TRBD1. The V gene's germline CDR1 is SGDLS and CDR2 YYNGEE. This CDR3 is 15 amino acids long. J lost 5 bases, V lost 0 bases, and 7 bases had no gene match. CDR3 in amino acids: CASSVGFGGQYGYTF. CDR3 nucleotide sequence: TGTGCCAGCAGCGTAGGATTCGGGGGACAGTATGGCTACACCTTC.

This chain joins TRBV7-9 and TRBJ1-1; D remains unclear. Germline V CDR1 and CDR2: SEHNR, FQNEAQ (reference sequence). CDR3 length equals 14 residues. V gave up 5 bases and J gave up 10 bases, with 20 bases separating them. Written as DNA, the CDR3 is TGTGCCAGCAGCCCCTGGAGGAGTAGGGTTAGAGCTTTCTTT. Its translation: CASSPWRSRVRAFF.

This chain uses TRBV7-6 with TRBJ2-1; 9 positions agree with TRBD1. J lost 4 bases, V lost 4 bases, and 5 bases had no gene match. The CDR3 is made up of 15 amino acids. Per the germline V gene, CDR1 is SGHVS and CDR2 is FNYEAQ. The CDR3 nucleotides are TGTGCCAGCAGCTCCCCGGGACAGGGTTACAATGAGCAGTTCTTC. Its protein product is CASSSPGQGYNEQFF.

The V call is TRBV5-4, the J call TRBJ1-2; D gene unclear. The CDR3 covers 13 residues. Trimming removed 0 bases at V and 8 bases at J, with 11 bases between. CDR1 is SGHNT, CDR2 YYREEE, per germline (reference sequence). The DNA for the CDR3 is TGTGCCAGCAGCTTGGAGGGAAGAGGGGGCTACACCTTC. Amino acid sequence: CASSLEGRGGYTF.

The chain joins TRBV3-1 (or the pseudogene TRBV3-2) to TRBJ2-2; 8 bases line up with TRBD1. J was trimmed by 6 bases and V by 0 bases; bases with no gene match: 6. The CDR3 is made up of 16 amino acids. CDR1 is LGHDT, CDR2 YNNKEL, per germline (reference sequence). The CDR3 coding sequence is TGTGCCAGCAGCCAAGATACCGGACAGGGATCCGGGGAGCTGTTTTTT. This codes for CASSQDTGQGSGELFF.